This TCR beta chain emerged from a study of blood T cell repertoires in COVID-19. Study information: Samples of COVID-19 (acute and convalescent) were obtained from the United States, Italy and Spain. The cDNA or gDNA used as material had been derived from T cells, B-cell-depleted T cells, or PBMCs.

Per the authors' pipeline: Amplified reference gene primers provided the basis for estimating nucleated cell counts. The data were produced by immunoSEQ multiplex PCR, yet TCRdb's version contains in-frame clones alone and is incomplete. V and J calls and clone size are copied from that table; D and trimming were computed from the DNA. The sample records fewer than 200,000 clones, about four fifths being singletons. This CDR3 contains 15 residues. Trimming shortened V by 7 bases and J by 0 bases, and 15 bases separated the two germline ends. Germline V gives CDR1 MNHEY, CDR2 SVGAGI. V usage is TRBV6-5 and J usage is TRBJ1-2; D ambiguous. The sample comprised peripheral blood. This TCR derives from a man between 40 and 49 years old who had recovered from COVID-19. The CDR3: CASTNGGSPNYGYTF. CDR3 nucleotides: TGTGCCAGCACCAACGGAGGCAGTCCTAACTATGGCTACACCTTC.